Listed below are T cell receptor beta chains from one sample, sequenced in a study of T cells after posttransplantation cyclophosphamide. The protocol was immunoSEQ multiplex PCR, while the TCRdb copy is restricted to in-frame clones and leaves out a portion. The data show over 25,000 clones, with none appearing a single time. Sequenced sample: PBMCs. These receptors all stem from a woman younger than 45 in good health and a related stem cell transplant donor. Each CDR3 is given with its conserved first and last residue. D genes are given only for firm matches. Size tells how often a clone was seen (once, few, many) or the class of an expanded clone, and some rows leave it out.

clone size,J gene,V gene,D gene,CDR3 length,CDR3 DNA,CDR3 protein
many,TRBJ2-7,TRBV30,-,12,TGTGCCTGGAGTCTTGGCCCCGACGAGCAGTACTTC,CAWSLGPDEQYF
many,TRBJ1-2,TRBV11-2,-,12,TGTGCCAGCAGCTTAGCAGGGAGGGGCTACACCTTC,CASSLAGRGYTF
many,TRBJ2-5,TRBV28,TRBD2,17,TGTGCCAGCAGTTTAGGCCGGCGGCTCGGGGGGGCCGAGACCCAGTACTTC,CASSLGRRLGGAETQYF
many,TRBJ2-4,TRBV6-1,TRBD2,17,TGTGCCAGCAGTGGGGGTAGCGGGGGACTAGCCAAAAACATTCAGTACTTC,CASSGGSGGLAKNIQYF
-,TRBJ1-5,TRBV7-9,-,16,TGTGCCAGCAGCCCCTGGACAGAGTATAGCAATCAGCCCCAGCATTTT,CASSPWTEYSNQPQHF
-,TRBJ2-2,TRBV25-1,-,13,TGTGCCAGCAGTGTTACAGGGATGGGGGAGCTGTTTTTT,CASSVTGMGELFF
-,TRBJ2-7,TRBV29-1,-,11,TGCAGCGCTGGGACTCTCTACGAGCAGTACTTC,CSAGTLYEQYF
many,TRBJ1-1,TRBV29-1,TRBD1,14,TGCAGCGTTGTTAGGACAGGGCCGAACACTGAAGCTTTCTTT,CSVVRTGPNTEAFF
many,TRBJ2-3,TRBV24-1,-,14,TGTGCCACCAGTGATAGGACTGACGCAGATACGCAGTATTTT,CATSDRTDADTQYF
many,TRBJ1-1,TRBV7-2,-,15,TGTGCCAGCAGCTTAGTGGGGGGGACGAACACTGAAGCTTTCTTT,CASSLVGGTNTEAFF
many,TRBJ1-1,TRBV7-2,-,13,TGTGCCAGCAGCTTAGAGCGGTTCTCTGAAGCTTTCTTT,CASSLERFSEAFF
many,TRBJ1-2,TRBV7-2,-,14,TGTGCCAGCAGCTTAGCCTTTAACGCTAGGGGCTACACCTTC,CASSLAFNARGYTF
-,TRBJ2-5,TRBV5-1,TRBD2,17,TGCGCCAGCACACGACTAGCGGGGGCCGGGGGAAAAGAGACCCAGTACTTC,CASTRLAGAGGKETQYF
many,TRBJ2-1,TRBV5-4,-,16,TGTGCCAGCAGCCAAAGACACCAAACCTCCTACAATGAGCAGTTCTTC,CASSQRHQTSYNEQFF
many,TRBJ1-2,TRBV6-1,TRBD1,14,TGTGCCAGCAGTGTAGCGACAGGGGTCTATGGCTACACCTTC,CASSVATGVYGYTF
-,TRBJ2-7,TRBV11-2,TRBD1,14,TGTGCCAGCAGCCTGGGACAGGGCGCCTACGAGCAGTACTTC,CASSLGQGAYEQYF
many,TRBJ2-1,TRBV5-1,TRBD2,17,TGCGCCAGCAGCCCAAGACTAGCGGGAGACTCCTACAATGAGCAGTTCTTC,CASSPRLAGDSYNEQFF